This T cell receptor (beta chain) was sequenced during a study of tumor-infiltrating lymphocytes in primary liver carcinoma. Study at large: Sequencing of the samples generated roughly 3.5 to 7.5 million productive TCRbeta reads, with similar yields across tissue types. Study-wide results and limits: No comparison of CD4+ and CD8+ repertoires was made, since the samples were bulk unsorted. Tumors had a top-250-clone fraction that was significantly higher than blood (p = 0.039).

Germline V lookup: CDR1 SQVTM, CDR2 ANQGSEA. The CDR3 runs to 15 residues. Researchers drew blood RNA from unsorted whole blood and extracted germline DNA as well. Chronic HBV infection, which was untreated, was present in the patients. The sample holds a few counts of this clonotype. The antigen is not known. The junction does not match germline at one end; this may be a read error. TCR beta cDNA was made from approximately 500 ng total RNA with a constant-region primer. ARM-PCR was slightly modified, and three nested multiplex PCR rounds with it gave rise to the TCR beta libraries. Running 9 to 11 cycles apiece, the first two PCR rounds relied on TRBV1-TRBV30 forward primers together with a C-beta reverse primer. Using its own MiXCR run on the multiplex PCR reads, TCRdb lists one record per CDR3 protein. The sample has about 180,000 distinct CDR3 sequences, about 55% seen once.

The gene calls are TRBV29-1 and TRBJ2-2, with D possibly being TRBD2 (6 bases). This TCR was recovered from a man aged 40-55 years with primary liver carcinoma and hepatitis B virus infection. The source material was peripheral blood. The CDR3 loop is CSVEDATGAPGELFF. CDR3 DNA sequence: TGCAGCGTTGAAGACGCCACGGGAGCCCCTGGGGAGCTGTTCTTT.